This T cell receptor beta chain was retrieved from a study of blood T cell repertoires in COVID-19. The overall study: COVID-19 samples from acute and convalescent phases originated in the United States, Italy and Spain. PBMCs, B-cell-depleted T cells, or T cells provided the cDNA or gDNA that made up the material.

In the original processing: By means of reference gene primer amplification, nucleated cell counts were estimated. Some clones are missing from TCRdb's copy, which holds only in-frame ones; the method was immunoSEQ multiplex PCR. The DNA was the basis for D and trimming; V, J and clone size are from that table. The sample yields roughly 100,000 clones, approximately 78% seen once. Germline-derived CDR1 and CDR2 are SGHNT and YENEEA. With 5 bases clipped from V and 2 bases from J, the junction kept 10 bases outside the gene matches. CDR3 size: 16 residues. The V call is TRBV11-3, the J call TRBJ2-3; 7 nucleotides align to TRBD2. Source material: peripheral blood. This clonotype was sampled from an elderly woman with acute or convalescent COVID-19. The CDR3 is CASSDSGTTYTDTQYF. Written as DNA, the CDR3 is TGTGCCAGCAGCGACTCCGGGACTACGTACACAGATACGCAGTATTTT.